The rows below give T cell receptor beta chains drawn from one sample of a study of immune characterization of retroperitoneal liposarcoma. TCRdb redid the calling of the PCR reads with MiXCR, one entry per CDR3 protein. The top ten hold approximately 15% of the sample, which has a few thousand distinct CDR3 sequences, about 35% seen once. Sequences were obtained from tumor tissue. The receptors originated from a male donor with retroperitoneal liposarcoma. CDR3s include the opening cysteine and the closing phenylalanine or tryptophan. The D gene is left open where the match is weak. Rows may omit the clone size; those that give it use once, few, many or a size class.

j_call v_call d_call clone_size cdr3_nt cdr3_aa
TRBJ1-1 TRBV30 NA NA TGTGCCTGGAGTGTAGGCAGCACTGAAGCTTTCTTT CAWSVGSTEAFF
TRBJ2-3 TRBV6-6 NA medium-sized TGTGCCAGCAGTTACTCCCCTGCTTCCCCGCCAGATACGCAGTATTTT CASSYSPASPPDTQYF
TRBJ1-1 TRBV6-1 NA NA TGTGCCAGCAGTGAAAATGAAGCTTTCTTT CASSENEAFF
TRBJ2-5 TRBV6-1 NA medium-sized TGTGCCAGCAGTCAAGGGGAGACCCAGTACTTC CASSQGETQYF
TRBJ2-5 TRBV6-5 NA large TGTGCCAGCAGTTACGGCCTAGGACAAGAGACCCAGTACTTC CASSYGLGQETQYF
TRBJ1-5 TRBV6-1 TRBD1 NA TGTGCCAGCAGACCGGACAGGGAACAGCCCCAGCATTTT CASRPDREQPQHF
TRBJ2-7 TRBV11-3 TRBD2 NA TGTGCCAGCGAGGGACTATCCTACGAGCAGTACTTC CASEGLSYEQYF
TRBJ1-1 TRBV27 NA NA TGTGCCAGCAGTTCTCCTGCCCAGACAGCTGAAGCTTTCTTT CASSSPAQTAEAFF
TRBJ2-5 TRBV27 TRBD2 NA TGTGCCAGCAGTTTGGGACCTCCGGGACTAGCGGGAGGTTGGGAGACCCAGTACTTC CASSLGPPGLAGGWETQYF
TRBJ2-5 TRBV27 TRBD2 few TGTGCCAGCCGCCGGGGGAGGGTAGTAGAGACCCAGTACTTC CASRRGRVVETQYF
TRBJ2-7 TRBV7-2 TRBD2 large TGTGCCAGCAGCTCGCGGGGGGTCTACAATGAGCAGTACTTC CASSSRGVYNEQYF
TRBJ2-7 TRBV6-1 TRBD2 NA TGTGCCAGCAGTGAGAGGCCGGGACTAGAAGGTGAGCAGTACTTC CASSERPGLEGEQYF
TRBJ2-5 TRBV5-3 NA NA TGTGCCAGCAGCTTTCCAGGCCAAGAGACCCAGTACTTC CASSFPGQETQYF
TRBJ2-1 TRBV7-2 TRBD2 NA TGTGCCAGCAGCCTGGGACTAGCGGGGATCGAGCAGTTCTTC CASSLGLAGIEQFF
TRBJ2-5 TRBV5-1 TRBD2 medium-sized TGCGCCAGCAGCTTGGAGGGGACTAGCGGAGCGCAAGGGACCCAGTACTTC CASSLEGTSGAQGTQYF
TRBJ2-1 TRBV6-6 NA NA TGTGCCAGCAGTTACTCGGCTAGAGCGAACAATGAGCAGTTCTTC CASSYSARANNEQFF
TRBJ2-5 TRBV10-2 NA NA TGCGCCAGCACCGGCGGAGAGACCCAGTACTTC CASTGGETQYF